This T cell receptor (beta chain) was retrieved from a study of shared clonotypes between healthy human individuals. Study findings and constraints: Sharing across four donors was highest in naive CD4 (approximately 5%) and lowest in memory CD8 (around 0.4%).

CDR1 and CDR2 from the germline V gene are SGHRS and YFSETQ. Trimming took 0 bases from V and 0 from J; bases not matched to a gene: 5. CDR3 length: 16 residues. Comment on this clone: No antigen is known for it.

The assay was immunoSEQ multiplex PCR, and TCRdb's table has in-frame clones only and misses some. The sample holds 1.4 million or so clones, about 98.5% seen once. The source is a man aged 25 to 45 in good health. Material for sequencing was naive CD4+ T cells sorted from blood. Described subset: CD45RA+ positively selected. V is TRBV5-1 and J is TRBJ1-2; 7 nucleotides match TRBD1. The CDR3 region has the DNA TGCGCCAGCAGCTTGGACGGGACAGCATCTAACTATGGCTACACCTTC. The encoded protein is CASSLDGTASNYGYTF.